The 20 T cell receptor beta chains below were found in one sample sequenced in a study of cytomegalovirus exposure and HLA in healthy donors. The PCR employed 60 Vbeta primers together with 13 Jbeta primers. The method was immunoSEQ multiplex PCR; TCRdb's version includes in-frame clones alone and lacks a portion of them. Of some 180,000 clones listed, 82% are singletons. Sequencing was performed on PBMCs. Every receptor here comes from a woman between 18 and 30 years old in good health and CMV-seronegative.

The gene calls are TRBV2 and TRBJ1-1; 11 bases fit TRBD1. CDR1 and CDR2 from the germline V gene are SNHLY and FYNNEI. The CDR3 spans 15 residues. Trimming removed 7 bases from V and 1 base from J; junction bases left unmatched: 5. The CDR3 loop reads CASTRDRGGNTEAFF. The CDR3 DNA reads as TGTGCCAGCACCAGGGACAGGGGGGGGAACACTGAAGCTTTCTTT. Supplemented by reference TRBV2 and TRBJ1-1, the full variable domain reads EPEVTQTPSHQVTQMGQEVILRCVPISNHLYFYWYRQILGQKVEFLVSFYNNEISEKSEIFDDQFSVERPDGSNFTLKIRSTKLEDSAMYFCASTRDRGGNTEAFFGQGTRLTVV.

The chain uses TRBV25-1 and TRBJ1-2; 10 positions match TRBD1. CDR1 and CDR2 from the germline V gene are MGHDK and SYGVNS. J was trimmed by 6 bases and V by 4 bases; bases with no gene match: 8. This CDR3 contains 15 residues. CDR3 residues: CASSAGTGATDGYTF. The CDR3 DNA follows: TGTGCCAGCAGTGCCGGGACAGGGGCGACGGATGGCTACACCTTC.

This chain links TRBV2 with TRBJ2-1; TRBD2 aligns across 8 bases. CDR1 is SNHLY, CDR2 FYNNEI, per germline. The CDR3 contains 15 residues. V shed 7 bases and J 6 bases; nucleotides not matched to a gene: 11. Here the CDR3 DNA reads TGTGCCAGCAACGCGGGACCGAGCGGGGGCAATGAGCAGTTCTTC. It specifies CASNAGPSGGNEQFF.

The genes are TRBV10-2 and TRBJ2-7, with no clear D. Trimming shortened V by 1 base and J by 4 bases, and 14 bases separated the two germline ends. The CDR3 runs 15 residues. Per germline, CDR1 WSHSY and CDR2 SAAADI. The CDR3 region is CASSEFDKDPYEQYV. The CDR3 bases are TGCGCCAGCAGTGAGTTCGACAAAGATCCATACGAGCAGTACGTC.

The chain employs TRBV5-3 and TRBJ2-2; 12 bases agree with TRBD2. TRBV5-3 is marked as an open reading frame, function uncertain. This CDR3 spans 16 amino acids. The junction had 6 bases not matched to a gene; V was cut back by 4 bases and J by 5 bases. Here the CDR3 reads CARSETSGRGTGELFF. In DNA, the CDR3 is TGTGCCAGAAGCGAGACTAGCGGGAGAGGAACCGGGGAGCTGTTTTTT.

The rearrangement links TRBV18 to TRBJ2-5, with TRBD2 matching 11 bases. V shed 6 bases and J 2 bases; nucleotides not matched to a gene: 14. The germline V gene has CDR1 KGHSH and CDR2 LQKENI. The CDR3 is 18 amino acids. This CDR3 is CASSLNPASGRLQETQYF. CDR3 bases: TGTGCCAGCTCCCTTAACCCCGCTAGCGGGAGGTTACAAGAGACCCAGTACTTC.

V gene TRBV6-6 combines with J gene TRBJ2-1; D unresolved. The CDR3 spans 15 residues. The ends were cut back, 6 bases at V and 2 bases at J, with 14 bases in the middle. Germline V gives CDR1 MNHNY, CDR2 SVGAGI (reference sequence). The DNA for the CDR3 is TGTGCCAGCAGCTCATCAGTAGCCCCCTACAATGAGCAGTTCTTC. The encoded protein is CASSSSVAPYNEQFF.

The rearrangement uses TRBV7-8 and TRBJ1-4, with TRBD1 identical over 11 bases. The CDR3 covers 15 residues. With 4 bases clipped from V and 7 bases from J, the junction kept 5 bases outside the gene matches. Germline V CDR1 and CDR2: SGHVS, FQNEAQ. The CDR3 coding sequence is TGTGCCAGCAGCTGGTCCGGGACAGGGGGTGAAAAACTGTTTTTT. It translates to CASSWSGTGGEKLFF.

This clone is a singleton in its sample. The chain has TRBV4-1 and TRBJ2-1; possible D gene TRBD2, 6 bases. V lost 3 bases, J lost 7 bases, and 19 bases lay in between. This CDR3 comprises 16 residues. Germline values: CDR1 MGHRA, CDR2 YSYEKL. The CDR3 protein is CASSHPPGTYENEQFF. CDR3 DNA sequence: TGCGCCAGCAGCCACCCCCCCGGGACTTATGAGAATGAGCAGTTCTTC.

Details on this clone: The limits of the CDR3 on the DNA are not certain, so only TCRdb's listed CDR3 is given. The chain employs TRBV12-2 and TRBJ1-1. TRBV12-2 is assigned pseudogene status. The CDR3 region is 18 residues in length, termini included. The CDR3 spells CASRLERVVGKGNTEAFF.

The chain's CDR3 is CASSFEAGQRNEKLFF. The CDR3 DNA follows: TGTGCCAGCAGTTTCGAGGCCGGACAGAGAAATGAAAAACTGTTTTTT. J is TRBJ1-4 and V is TRBV11-3; tentatively, D is TRBD1 (6 bases). The germline V and J ends were trimmed by 6 bases and 5 bases, with 19 bases remaining between them. CDR3 length equals 16 residues. Germline assignment: CDR1 SGHNT and CDR2 YENEEA.

The CDR3 DNA reads as TGTGCCAGCAGTTCTCGGACTAGCGGGAGATCACCCAATGAGCAGTTCTTC. This encodes CASSSRTSGRSPNEQFF. V gene TRBV27 combines with J gene TRBJ2-1, with TRBD2 identical over 13 bases. The V gene end was trimmed by 4 bases and the J gene end by 6 bases; junction bases not matched to a gene: 9. Germline-derived CDR1 and CDR2 are MNHEY and SMNVEV (reference sequence). CDR3 size: 17 residues.

The table lists this clone with a few counts. V is TRBV10-2 and J is TRBJ2-1, with D possibly matching TRBD2 (5 bases). The CDR3 loop spans 14 amino acids. Germline CDR1 WSHSY, CDR2 SAAADI. Trimming stripped 8 bases from V and 0 bases from J, with 11 bases between. This chain's CDR3 is CASLGESSYNEQFF. The CDR3 DNA reads TGCGCCAGCCTTGGGGAGAGCTCCTACAATGAGCAGTTCTTC.

The chain uses TRBV28 and TRBJ2-7; D may be TRBD1 (5 bases). The CDR3 is 13 residues long. The germline gives CDR1 MDHEN, CDR2 SYDVKM. Trimming removed 8 bases at V and 10 bases at J, with 21 bases between. CDR3 region: CASLGAHSYLQYF. The CDR3 coding sequence is TGTGCCAGCTTAGGGGCCCATTCCTACCTTCAGTACTTC.

Here the CDR3 DNA reads TGTGCCAGTAGTCGCAGACAGGGGGCCTACGAGCAGTACGTC. This encodes CASSRRQGAYEQYV. This chain uses TRBV19 with TRBJ2-7, with TRBD1 matching 9 bases. This CDR3 region has 14 residues. The germline gives CDR1 LNHDA, CDR2 SQIVND (reference sequence). V lost 5 bases and J lost 2; bases outside the gene matches: 4.

This clone was seen more than once but under ten times. The J gene is TRBJ1-1, the V gene TRBV6-4; tentative D call: TRBD1 (6 bases). This CDR3 region has 14 residues. CDR1 and CDR2 (germline): MRHNA, SNTAGT. V was cut by 5 bases and J by 1 base, with 11 bases left in between. CDR3 region: CASSPGAGNTEAFF. The DNA of the CDR3 is TGTGCCAGCAGTCCAGGGGCGGGGAACACTGAAGCTTTCTTT.

The chain uses TRBV25-1 and TRBJ2-7; weak D call: TRBD1 (5 bases). The CDR3 runs 15 residues. V lost 3 bases, J lost 3 bases, and 15 bases lay in between. The V gene's germline CDR1 is MGHDK and CDR2 SYGVNS. CDR3 sequence reads: CASSDRVFKSYEQYF. CDR3 coding DNA: TGTGCCAGCAGTGACAGGGTATTTAAAAGCTACGAGCAGTACTTC.

The DNA for the CDR3 is TGTGCCAGCAGCCTCGGGACAGGTGTCTATGGCTACACCTTC. Translating it yields CASSLGTGVYGYTF. The chain recombines TRBV7-9 with TRBJ1-2; 8 positions agree with TRBD1. CDR1 and CDR2 from the germline V gene are SEHNR and FQNEAQ (reference sequence). CDR3 size: 14 residues. The V and J ends lost 5 bases and 4 bases, in that order; junction bases with no gene match: 6.

Note on this clone: Lacking the conserved final phenylalanine or tryptophan, this CDR3 likely reflects a read error. This chain joins TRBV5-8 and TRBJ1-2, with D uncertain. Trimming cost V 1 base and J 0 bases, with 19 bases left between them. The CDR3 has 18 residues. The germline V gene has CDR1 SGHTS and CDR2 YDEGEE. The CDR3 loop is CASSLTVGVLLANYGYTL. The CDR3 DNA reads TGTGCCAGCAGCTTGACGGTTGGAGTCCTACTAGCTAACTATGGCTACACCCTC.

The gene calls are TRBV4-1 and TRBJ1-1; D is perhaps TRBD1 (5 bases). V lost 3 bases and J 0 bases, leaving 11 bases between the germline ends. CDR1 and CDR2 from the germline V gene are MGHRA and YSYEKL. The CDR3 covers 15 residues. The CDR3 region is CASSQFGGVNTEAFF. The CDR3 DNA is TGCGCCAGCAGCCAGTTCGGGGGAGTGAACACTGAAGCTTTCTTT.